The 32 T cell receptor beta chains presented below share a single source sample, sequenced in a study of blood T cell repertoires in COVID-19. The repertoire was sequenced with immunoSEQ multiplex PCR; TCRdb's copy has only in-frame clones and lacks some. The sample lists some 59,000 clones; around 83% were seen once. The sample comprised peripheral blood. The receptors shown here come from a man aged 30 to 39 with COVID-19, enrolled during active disease.

This clone was found once. The V gene is TRBV27, the J gene TRBJ2-7, with TRBD1 identical over 8 bases. Germline V lookup: CDR1 MNHEY, CDR2 SMNVEV (reference sequence). The CDR3 loop spans 15 amino acids. Trimming cost V 5 bases and J 6 bases; bases outside gene matches: 12. The CDR3: CASSPQTGVLSEQYF. The CDR3 DNA reads as TGTGCCAGCAGTCCGCAGACAGGGGTTTTATCCGAGCAGTACTTC.

V and J are TRBV10-3 and TRBJ1-2; D possibly corresponds to TRBD1 (5 bases). This CDR3 is 15 amino acids long. With 3 bases removed from V and 2 bases from J, the gap between germline ends came to 13 bases. Per germline, CDR1 ENHRY and CDR2 SYGVKD. The CDR3 reads CAISDSTAQNYGYTF. CDR3 bases: TGTGCCATCAGTGACTCGACAGCCCAGAACTATGGCTACACCTTC.

The gene calls are TRBV6-1 and TRBJ2-7; 12 bases align to TRBD2. Germline CDR1 MNHNS, CDR2 SASEGT. V trimming: 3 bases; J trimming: 2 bases; junction bases outside the gene matches: 2. CDR3 length: 15 amino acids. As DNA, the CDR3 is TGTGCCAGCAGTGACCCTAGCGGGAGGGCCTACGAGCAGTACTTC. It encodes CASSDPSGRAYEQYF.

The genes are TRBV27 and TRBJ1-6; 7 bases are shared with TRBD1. With 8 bases clipped from V and 1 base from J, the junction kept 5 bases outside the gene matches. From germline, CDR1 is MNHEY and CDR2 SMNVEV (reference sequence). The CDR3 consists of 15 residues. In DNA form, the CDR3 reads TGTGCCAGCTCGGACAGGTGGTCCTATAATTCACCCCTCCACTTT. Translated, it gives CASSDRWSYNSPLHF.

This rearrangement joins TRBV7-9 to TRBJ2-3; tentative D call: TRBD1 (6 bases). Per the germline V gene, CDR1 is SEHNR and CDR2 is FQNEAQ (reference sequence). V was shortened by 5 bases and J by 5 bases, with 23 bases between the two germline ends. This CDR3 has 17 amino acids. The CDR3 nucleotides read TGTGCCAGCAGCCCCAAAACACCGACAGGCCGTGGAGATACGCAGTATTTT. The encoded protein is CASSPKTPTGRGDTQYF.

This sequence joins TRBV5-4 and TRBJ1-1, with D uncertain. V gave up 1 base and J gave up 6 bases, with 10 bases separating them. The CDR3 has 13 amino acids. Germline CDR1 and CDR2: SGHNT and YYREEE (reference sequence). CDR3: CASSLHTVPEAFF. The CDR3 DNA reads TGTGCCAGCAGCTTGCACACAGTCCCTGAAGCTTTCTTT.

The V call is TRBV14, the J call TRBJ2-1; perhaps TRBD1 as D (5 bases). This CDR3 spans 17 amino acids. The V and J ends lost 0 bases and 0 bases respectively, with 12 bases between them. Germline V CDR1 and CDR2: SGHDN, FVKESK. DNA for the CDR3: TGTGCCAGCAGCCAAGACAGGGCCACAAGCTCCTACAATGAGCAGTTCTTC. This gives the protein CASSQDRATSSYNEQFF.

The rearrangement uses TRBV15 and TRBJ2-2; 11 nucleotides agree with TRBD1. CDR3 size: 15 residues. The V segment lost 5 bases and the J segment 7 bases; nucleotides outside the gene matches: 6. Germline CDR1 reads LNHNV; CDR2 reads YYDKDF (reference sequence). The CDR3, as DNA: TGTGCCACCAGCCCGGACAGGGGGCGCGTCGGGGAGCTGTTTTTT. Encoded protein: CATSPDRGRVGELFF.

The chain carries TRBV2 and TRBJ2-7; D call uncertain. The germline CDR1 and CDR2 sequences are SNHLY and FYNNEI. Trimming pared 5 bases from V and 0 bases from J, leaving 5 bases between. The CDR3 sequence is 12 residues long. The CDR3 DNA sequence: TGTGCCAGCAGTCCCAGCTCCTACGAGCAGTACTTC. This codes for CASSPSSYEQYF. Full variable domain (missing parts from reference TRBV2 and TRBJ2-7): EPEVTQTPSHQVTQMGQEVILRCVPISNHLYFYWYRQILGQKVEFLVSFYNNEISEKSEIFDDQFSVERPDGSNFTLKIRSTKLEDSAMYFCASSPSSYEQYFGPGTRLTVT.

This rearrangement joins TRBV5-6 to TRBJ2-2; 7 bases are shared with TRBD1. CDR3 length equals 14 residues. Trimming at V came to 1 base and at J to 5 bases, leaving 2 bases not matched to a gene. CDR1 and CDR2 from the germline V gene are SGHDT and YYEEEE. The CDR3 region has the DNA TGTGCCAGCAGCTTGAAACAGGGGACCGGGGAGCTGTTTTTT. Protein sequence: CASSLKQGTGELFF.

The chain is built from TRBV6-5 and TRBJ1-2; D is undetermined. The V end was cut by 0 bases, the J end by 3 bases, with 11 bases between. This CDR3 spans 15 amino acids. Germline V lookup: CDR1 MNHEY, CDR2 SVGAGI. The DNA for the CDR3 is TGTGCCAGCAGTTACTCTGTGGGGAGTGACTATGGCTACACCTTC. Protein: CASSYSVGSDYGYTF.

In this sample, this clone turned up once. The chain joins TRBV2 to TRBJ2-1; 13 nucleotides align to TRBD2. The CDR3 sequence is 15 residues long. With V trimmed by 7 bases and J by 4 bases, 4 bases remained unmatched. Looked up from germline, CDR1 is SNHLY and CDR2 is FYNNEI. CDR3 sequence reads: CASIGLAGEYNEQFF. The CDR3 DNA follows: TGTGCCAGCATTGGACTAGCGGGAGAGTACAATGAGCAGTTCTTC.

This chain uses TRBV9 with TRBJ1-2, with 8 bases that match TRBD1. The V gene end was trimmed by 0 bases and the J gene end by 7 bases; junction bases not matched to a gene: 14. CDR1 SGDLS and CDR2 YYNGEE come from the germline V gene. This CDR3 is 17 amino acids long. CDR3 sequence: CASSVGDPGQGLSGYTF. In DNA, the CDR3 is TGTGCCAGCAGCGTAGGGGACCCCGGACAGGGTCTCTCTGGCTACACCTTC.

The genes are TRBV11-3 and TRBJ2-5; 11 bases map to TRBD2. Per the germline V gene, CDR1 is SGHNT and CDR2 is YENEEA. Unmatched junction bases numbered 9, after V lost 3 bases and J lost 6 bases. This CDR3 contains 16 residues. CDR3 region: CASSFSGGAQWKTQYF. DNA for the CDR3: TGTGCCAGCAGCTTTAGCGGGGGGGCCCAATGGAAGACCCAGTACTTC.

The V gene is TRBV11-3, the J gene TRBJ2-7; D is possibly TRBD2 (6 bases). CDR1 and CDR2 (germline): SGHNT, YENEEA. The length of the CDR3 is 13 residues. The V gene lost 6 bases and the J gene lost 3 bases, with 12 bases spanning the gap. The CDR3 protein is CASRSRDFYEQYF. CDR3 nucleotide sequence: TGTGCCAGCAGGAGCCGGGACTTCTACGAGCAGTACTTC.

About this clone itself: A junction end diverges from the germline sequence, so it may reflect a read error. This chain uses TRBV10-3 with TRBJ2-2; no reliable D call. Germline CDR1 reads ENHRY; CDR2 reads SYGVKD. CDR3 length equals 13 residues. The CDR3 DNA reads as TGTGCCGTCAGTGCTCCGAACACCGGGGAGCTGTTTTTT. Translating it yields CAVSAPNTGELFF.

This chain links TRBV2 with TRBJ1-5; no clear D. Trimming stripped 2 bases from V and 2 bases from J, with 4 bases between. Germline CDR1 reads SNHLY; CDR2 reads FYNNEI. The CDR3 runs to 13 residues. Here the CDR3 reads CASSESGNQPQHF. Written as DNA, the CDR3 is TGTGCCAGCAGTGAATCGGGCAATCAGCCCCAGCATTTT.

V gene TRBV11-2 combines with J gene TRBJ2-1; 14 nucleotides line up with TRBD2. The V and J ends lost 6 bases and 7 bases, in that order; junction bases with no gene match: 14. The germline V gene encodes CDR1 SGHAT and CDR2 FQNNGV. CDR3 length equals 18 residues. CDR3: CASSSTGTSGSLGNEQFF. Here the CDR3 DNA reads TGTGCCAGCAGTTCGACCGGGACTAGCGGGAGTCTCGGGAATGAGCAGTTCTTC.

J is TRBJ2-5 and V is TRBV24-1, with 7 bases identical to TRBD1. V was pared by 4 bases and J by 2 bases, with 9 bases of the junction left unmatched. Germline lookup yields CDR1 KGHDR and CDR2 SFDVKD. The CDR3 runs 16 residues. The CDR3 reads CATSDTTGLLQETQYF. The CDR3 bases are TGTGCCACCAGTGACACGACAGGGTTGCTACAAGAGACCCAGTACTTC.

The chain links TRBV24-1 to TRBJ2-5; no clear D gene. Germline V gives CDR1 KGHDR, CDR2 SFDVKD. V lost 10 bases, J lost 3 bases, and 8 bases lay in between. This CDR3 has 11 amino acids. The CDR3 DNA reads as TGTGCCACGCAGAACAAAGAGACCCAGTACTTC. Translating it yields CATQNKETQYF.

This CDR3 is CASSLGGSGGYNEQFF. The CDR3 bases are TGTGCCAGCAGCTTGGGCGGTAGCGGGGGCTACAATGAGCAGTTCTTC. V gene TRBV5-6 combines with J gene TRBJ2-1; TRBD2 aligns across 9 bases. Germline-derived CDR1 and CDR2 are SGHDT and YYEEEE. This CDR3 comprises 16 residues. V lost 0 bases, J lost 3 bases, and 4 bases stayed unmatched.

This chain connects TRBV11-3 to TRBJ2-7, with 8 bases lining up with TRBD1. CDR1 is SGHNT, CDR2 YENEEA, per germline. V dropped 1 base and J dropped 3; count of bases not matched to a gene: 11. The CDR3 is 17 residues long. The CDR3 reads CASSLALEDRADYEQYF. The CDR3 DNA follows: TGTGCCAGCAGCTTAGCTCTGGAGGACAGGGCGGACTACGAGCAGTACTTC.

This clone showed up just once. This sample also contains other DNA sequences that code for the same CDR3. The chain links TRBV25-1 to TRBJ1-1, with 8 nucleotides matching TRBD1. V lost 4 bases to trimming and J lost 0 bases; unmatched junction nucleotides: 1. Germline CDR1 is MGHDK and CDR2 is SYGVNS. This CDR3 region has 14 residues. The CDR3 reads CASSGTGLNTEAFF. DNA of the CDR3: TGTGCCAGCAGTGGGACAGGGTTGAACACTGAAGCTTTCTTT.

The chain carries TRBV7-3 and TRBJ2-3; TRBD1 agrees at 7 bases. Per the germline V gene, CDR1 is SGHTA and CDR2 is FQGTGA. CDR3 size: 14 residues. Trimming removed 5 bases from V and 4 bases from J; junction bases left unmatched: 6. Here the CDR3 reads CASSVTGVADTQYF. The CDR3 nucleotides read TGTGCCAGCAGCGTTACAGGGGTGGCAGATACGCAGTATTTT.

The chain employs TRBV6-5 and TRBJ2-7; 7 bases line up with TRBD1. CDR3 length equals 14 residues. After removal of 11 bases from V and 0 bases from J, the junction contained 10 bases not matched to a gene. CDR1 is MNHEY, CDR2 SVGAGI, per germline. The CDR3, as DNA: TGTGCCCTAGAGGAGAGGGACAGCTCCTACGAGCAGTACTTC. As protein: CALEERDSSYEQYF.

This chain uses TRBV29-1 with TRBJ1-2; D is uncertain. There are 14 residues in the CDR3. Germline CDR1 SQVTM, CDR2 ANQGSEA. Trimming took 0 bases from V and 2 from J, leaving 10 bases between them. CDR3 sequence (DNA): TGCAGCGTTGAAGATGGAGGGAAAAACTATGGCTACACCTTC. Protein sequence: CSVEDGGKNYGYTF. The full variable domain, in which reference TRBV29-1 and TRBJ1-2 provide the parts outside the CDR3, is SAVISQKPSRDICQRGTSLTIQCQVDSQVTMMFWYRQQPGQSLTLIATANQGSEATYESGFVIDKFPISRPNLTFSTLTVSNMSPEDSSIYLCSVEDGGKNYGYTFGSGTRLTVV.

This clone has just one count. The chain carries TRBV2 and TRBJ2-3; TRBD2 matches at 10 bases. Per the germline V gene, CDR1 is SNHLY and CDR2 is FYNNEI. The V segment lost 11 bases and the J segment 1 base; nucleotides outside the gene matches: 6. This CDR3 has 14 residues. The CDR3 nucleotides are TGTGCCGGGAGGACTAGCGGAGGCACAGATACGCAGTATTTT. Translated, it gives CAGRTSGGTDTQYF.

The rearrangement links TRBV7-2 to TRBJ2-5, with D unresolved. Germline loops: CDR1 SGHTA, CDR2 FQGNSA. V lost 1 base and J lost 4, with 10 bases in between. The CDR3 runs to 14 residues. The CDR3 reads CASSLGSSRETQYF. The CDR3 DNA follows: TGTGCCAGCAGCTTAGGTTCTAGTAGAGAGACCCAGTACTTC.

The V gene is TRBV29-1, the J gene TRBJ1-1; the D is unclear. This CDR3 contains 10 residues. Germline loops: CDR1 SQVTM, CDR2 ANQGSEA. V lost 4 bases, J lost 11 bases, and 11 bases lay in between. CDR3 nucleotides: TGCAGCGTTGTACGGGGTGAGGCTTTCTTT. Translated, it gives CSVVRGEAFF. The full variable domain, its missing parts supplied by reference TRBV29-1 and TRBJ1-1, is SAVISQKPSRDICQRGTSLTIQCQVDSQVTMMFWYRQQPGQSLTLIATANQGSEATYESGFVIDKFPISRPNLTFSTLTVSNMSPEDSSIYLCSVVRGEAFFGQGTRLTVV.

This rearrangement joins TRBV2 to TRBJ1-5; no firm D call. V was cut by 3 bases and J by 3 bases, with 12 bases left in between. This CDR3 contains 15 residues. The germline V gene encodes CDR1 SNHLY and CDR2 FYNNEI. CDR3 in amino acids: CASSDANGDNQPQHF. The CDR3, as DNA: TGTGCCAGCAGTGACGCCAATGGAGACAATCAGCCCCAGCATTTT.

This clone is a singleton in its sample. The rearrangement joins TRBV10-1 to TRBJ2-3; 12 bases are shared with TRBD2. Germline CDR1 WNHNN, CDR2 SYGVQD (reference sequence). Trimming cost V 2 bases and J 4 bases; bases outside gene matches: 10. The CDR3 is 18 amino acids. CDR3 in amino acids: CASSELPTSGSSPDTQYF. The DNA of the CDR3 is TGCGCCAGCAGTGAGCTACCGACTAGCGGGAGTAGCCCAGATACGCAGTATTTT.

The rearrangement links TRBV4-3 to TRBJ1-3; D is unresolved. CDR1 is LGHNA, CDR2 YSLEER, per germline. The CDR3 consists of 13 residues. V was cut by 0 bases and J by 5 bases, with 5 bases left in between. Here the CDR3 reads CASSQDSRNTIYF. The DNA of the CDR3 is TGCGCCAGCAGCCAAGATAGTAGAAACACCATATATTTT.